This TCR beta chain was found in a study of a mutant IDH1 vaccine in newly diagnosed glioma. At the level of the study: The earlier regimen, radiotherapy, temozolomide, or both, was most often both. Regarding the study as a whole: Among all patients, vaccine-induced immune responses occurred in around 95%. Apparently, pseudoprogression bore no relation to changes among the top peripheral T cell clonotypes.

Assay used: immunoSEQ multiplex PCR; TCRdb lists only in-frame clones, some missing. Of under 60,000 clones in the sample, 75% to 85% are singletons; the top ten hold 12%. A note on this clone: Its cognate antigen is unknown.

CDR1 and CDR2 (germline): KGHSH, LQKENI. The CDR3 totals 18 residues. The V end was cut by 5 bases, the J end by 8 bases, with 29 bases between. Time point: week 35, safety follow-up. Alongside topical imiquimod, each dose of vaccine comprised 300 ug of mutant IDH1 20-mer peptide. This specimen was PBMCs, taken from a glioma patient whose treatment included an IDH1 peptide vaccine. J is TRBJ2-3 and V is TRBV18; D remains unclear. This TCR was sampled from a middle-aged man with glioma. Written as DNA, the CDR3 is TGTGCCAGCTCAGCAGCGCCCTCCGAGACCGAGGAGAATGGTACGCAGTATTTT. Translation: CASSAAPSETEENGTQYF.